This TCR beta chain was sequenced during a study of T cells in localized non-small cell lung cancer. Germline-derived CDR1 and CDR2 are MDHEN and SYDVKM. The CDR3 runs to 14 residues. Clones were sequenced by immunoSEQ multiplex PCR, and TCRdb holds only the in-frame ones, with some missing. The sample has under 7,500 clones; about 45% are singletons. This clone has just one count. The antigen is undetermined. Germline is not matched at one junction end, which may reflect a read error. Study-level results: A median of about 54 of the top 100 tumor clones appeared in adjacent lung, which was paired and uninvolved. In uninvolved adjacent lung, T cell clonality reached its highest value, exceeding tumor.

The sequence was obtained from a man between 40 and 70 years old with stage I lung adenocarcinoma. This sequence joins TRBV28 and TRBJ2-1; D is undetermined. The specimen comprised lymph node tissue, sampled before any cancer treatment. CDR3 in amino acids: CASSLWGSNNEQFF. In nucleotides, the CDR3 is TGTGCCAGCAGTTTATGGGGCTCCAACAATGAGCAGTTCTTC.